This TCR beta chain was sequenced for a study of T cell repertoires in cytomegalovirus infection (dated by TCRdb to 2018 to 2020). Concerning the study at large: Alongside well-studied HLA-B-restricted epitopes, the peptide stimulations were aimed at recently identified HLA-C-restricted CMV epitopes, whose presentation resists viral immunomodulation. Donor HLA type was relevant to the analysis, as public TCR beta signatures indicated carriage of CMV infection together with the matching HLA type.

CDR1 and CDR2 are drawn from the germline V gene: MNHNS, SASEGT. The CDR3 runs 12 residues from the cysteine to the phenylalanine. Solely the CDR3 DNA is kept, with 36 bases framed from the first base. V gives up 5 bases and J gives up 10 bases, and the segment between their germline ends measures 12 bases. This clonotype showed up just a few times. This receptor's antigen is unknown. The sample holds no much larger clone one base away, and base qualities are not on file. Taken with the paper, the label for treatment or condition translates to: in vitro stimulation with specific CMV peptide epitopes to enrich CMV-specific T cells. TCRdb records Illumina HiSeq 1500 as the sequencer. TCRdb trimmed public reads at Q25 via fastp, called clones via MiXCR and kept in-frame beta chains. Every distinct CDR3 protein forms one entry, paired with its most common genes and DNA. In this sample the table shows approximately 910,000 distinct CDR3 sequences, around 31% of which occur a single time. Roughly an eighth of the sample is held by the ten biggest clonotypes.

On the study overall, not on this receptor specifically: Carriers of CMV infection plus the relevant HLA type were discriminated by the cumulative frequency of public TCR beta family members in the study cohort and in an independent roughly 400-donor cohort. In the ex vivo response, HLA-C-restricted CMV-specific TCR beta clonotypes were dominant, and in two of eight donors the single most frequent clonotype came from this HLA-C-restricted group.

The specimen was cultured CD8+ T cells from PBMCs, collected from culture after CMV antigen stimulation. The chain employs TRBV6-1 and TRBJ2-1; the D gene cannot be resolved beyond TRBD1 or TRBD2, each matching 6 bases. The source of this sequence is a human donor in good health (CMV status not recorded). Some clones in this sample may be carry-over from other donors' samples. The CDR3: CASSPGAGEQFF. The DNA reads TGTGCCAGCAGTCCGGGGGCCGGGGAGCAGTTCTTC.